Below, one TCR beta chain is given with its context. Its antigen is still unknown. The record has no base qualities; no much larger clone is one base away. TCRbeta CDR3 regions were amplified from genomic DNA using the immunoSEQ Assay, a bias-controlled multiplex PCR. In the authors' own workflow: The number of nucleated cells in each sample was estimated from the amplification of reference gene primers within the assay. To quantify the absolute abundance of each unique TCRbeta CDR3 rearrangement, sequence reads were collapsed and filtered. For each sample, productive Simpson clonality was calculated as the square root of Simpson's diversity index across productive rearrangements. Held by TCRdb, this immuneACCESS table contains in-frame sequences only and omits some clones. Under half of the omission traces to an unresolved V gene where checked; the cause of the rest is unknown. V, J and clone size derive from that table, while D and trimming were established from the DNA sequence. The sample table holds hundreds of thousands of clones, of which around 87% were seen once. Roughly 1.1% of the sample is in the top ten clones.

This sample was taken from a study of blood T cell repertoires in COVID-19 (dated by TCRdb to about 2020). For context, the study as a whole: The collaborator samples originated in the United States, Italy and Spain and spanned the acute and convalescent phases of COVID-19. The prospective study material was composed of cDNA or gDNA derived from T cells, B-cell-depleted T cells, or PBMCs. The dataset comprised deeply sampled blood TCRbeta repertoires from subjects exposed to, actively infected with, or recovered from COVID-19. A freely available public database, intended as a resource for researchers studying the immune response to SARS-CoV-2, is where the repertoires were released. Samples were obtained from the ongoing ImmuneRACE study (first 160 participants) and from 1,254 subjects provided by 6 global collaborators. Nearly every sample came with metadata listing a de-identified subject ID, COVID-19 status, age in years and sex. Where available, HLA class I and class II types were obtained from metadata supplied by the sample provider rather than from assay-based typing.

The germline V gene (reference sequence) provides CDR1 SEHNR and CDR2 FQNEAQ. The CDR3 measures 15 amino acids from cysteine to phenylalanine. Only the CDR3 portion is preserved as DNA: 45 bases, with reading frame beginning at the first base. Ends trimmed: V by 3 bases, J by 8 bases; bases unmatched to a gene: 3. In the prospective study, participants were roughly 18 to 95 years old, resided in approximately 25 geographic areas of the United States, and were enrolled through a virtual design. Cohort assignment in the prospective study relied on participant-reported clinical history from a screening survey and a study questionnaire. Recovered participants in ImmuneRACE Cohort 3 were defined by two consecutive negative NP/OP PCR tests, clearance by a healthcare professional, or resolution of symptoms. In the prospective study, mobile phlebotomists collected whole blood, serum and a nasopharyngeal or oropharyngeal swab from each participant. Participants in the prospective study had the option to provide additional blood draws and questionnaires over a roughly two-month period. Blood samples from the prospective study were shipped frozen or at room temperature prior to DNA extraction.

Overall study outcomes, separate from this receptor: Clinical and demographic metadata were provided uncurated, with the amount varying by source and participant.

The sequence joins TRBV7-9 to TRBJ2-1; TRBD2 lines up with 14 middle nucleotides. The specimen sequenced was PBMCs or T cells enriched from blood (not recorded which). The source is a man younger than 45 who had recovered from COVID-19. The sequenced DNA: TGTGCCAGCAGCTTGACTAGCGGGAGGGCCGATGAGCAGTTCTTC. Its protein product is CASSLTSGRADEQFF.